A single sample is the source of the 26 T cell receptor beta chains below, sequenced in a study of regulatory T cells in long-lasting Graves disease. The TCR beta library used iRepertoire HTBI primers with Arm-PCR amplification of CDR3. MiXCR was run by TCRdb on the multiplex PCR reads, yielding one entry per CDR3 protein. The sample has 500,000 or so distinct CDR3 sequences, roughly a sixth seen once; the top ten hold 20% to 30%. Time point reported: newly diagnosed GD, antithyroid drugs for less than 3 months. PBMC RNA served as the TCR library source. Separately, the same data were catalogued under a study of T cells in Graves' hyperthyroidism and ophthalmopathy.

The material was peripheral blood mononuclear cells (PBMCs), obtained at new diagnosis, from a patient treated with antithyroid drugs. The receptors here all came from a woman aged 40 to 65 with Graves disease.

This chain joins TRBV10-2 and TRBJ2-3; D possibly corresponds to TRBD2 (7 bases). V was cut by 2 bases and J by 4 bases, with 13 bases left in between. This CDR3 has 15 residues. Germline V gene data show CDR1 as WSHSY and CDR2 as SAAADI. The CDR3 DNA reads TGCGCCAGCAGTGAGGGGGGGGCCCTCCCAGATACGCAGTATTTT. Protein product: CASSEGGALPDTQYF.

The table lists this clonotype with many counts. The V call is TRBV12-3 or TRBV12-4, the J call TRBJ2-5; D is possibly TRBD1 or TRBD2 (5 bases each). Trimming stripped 3 bases from V and 0 bases from J, with 8 bases between. The CDR3 loop spans 14 amino acids. The CDR3 loop is CASSLGVYQETQYF. The CDR3 region has the DNA TGTGCCAGCAGTTTGGGGGTGTACCAAGAGACCCAGTACTTC.

Ten or more counts support this clonotype. The V and J genes are TRBV12-3 or TRBV12-4 and TRBJ1-2; D not certain. The V and J ends lost 8 bases and 7 bases respectively, with 14 bases between them. This CDR3 region has 12 residues. The CDR3 nucleotides read TGTGCCAGCGGCCTAAAGGGTTCTGGCTACACCTTC. Translated: CASGLKGSGYTF.

V is TRBV28 and J is TRBJ2-3, with D hard to call. V shed 7 bases and J shed 4 bases, with 15 bases lying between them. This CDR3 is built from 14 residues. Germline loops: CDR1 MDHEN, CDR2 SYDVKM. The CDR3 DNA is TGTGCCAGCAAGGGCCCCGGAGACGCAGATACGCAGTATTTT. Translated: CASKGPGDADTQYF.

This clonotype occurred many times. The chain is built from TRBV2 and TRBJ1-5; D unclear. V lost 6 bases and J 3 bases, leaving 9 bases between the germline ends. CDR3 size: 13 residues. CDR1 SNHLY and CDR2 FYNNEI come from the germline V gene. The CDR3 region is CASRSQINQPQHF. CDR3 DNA sequence: TGTGCCAGCAGGTCGCAGATCAATCAGCCCCAGCATTTT.

The chain is built from TRBV28 and TRBJ1-1, with D tentatively TRBD1 (6 bases). The CDR3 totals 17 residues. V lost 7 bases and J 1 base, leaving 22 bases between the germline ends. Germline V lookup: CDR1 MDHEN, CDR2 SYDVKM. This chain's CDR3 is CASTLVRGARGNTEAFF. CDR3 in DNA: TGTGCCAGCACTCTTGTGAGGGGGGCGCGGGGGAACACTGAAGCTTTCTTT.

The chain carries TRBV13 and TRBJ1-1; D is undetermined. The germline gives CDR1 PRHDT, CDR2 FYEKMQ (reference sequence). V lost 5 bases and J lost 0, with 10 bases in between. The CDR3 covers 14 residues. CDR3 DNA sequence: TGTGCCAGCAGCCCCCGGCCGGTGAACACTGAAGCTTTCTTT. It is translated as CASSPRPVNTEAFF.

The chain employs TRBV15 and TRBJ2-2, with 7 bases fitting TRBD2. CDR1 is LNHNV and CDR2 is YYDKDF in the germline V gene (reference sequence). CDR3 length: 17 amino acids. V was pared by 0 bases and J by 2 bases, with 6 bases of the junction left unmatched. The CDR3 DNA reads TGTGCCACCAGCAGAGAAGCCGCGGGGGAAAACACCGGGGAGCTGTTTTTT. Translated, it gives CATSREAAGENTGELFF.

This clonotype was counted a few times. V usage is TRBV11-2 and J usage is TRBJ1-1; TRBD1 is a possible D gene (5 bases). The CDR3 is 14 residues long. CDR1 and CDR2 (germline): SGHAT, FQNNGV. Trimming cost V 3 bases and J 7 bases, with 15 bases left between them. The CDR3 DNA is TGTGCCAGCAGCTTCGGGCAGGGTAGCAGTGAAGCTTTCTTT. Translation gives CASSFGQGSSEAFF. The full variable domain, rest sourced from reference TRBV11-2 and TRBJ1-1, is EAGVAQSPRYKIIEKRQSVAFWCNPISGHATLYWYQQILGQGPKLLIQFQNNGVVDDSQLPKDRFSAERLKGVDSTLKIQPAKLEDSAVYLCASSFGQGSSEAFFGQGTRLTVV.

This clonotype was seen only a few times. The chain uses TRBV28 and TRBJ1-5, with D maybe TRBD1 (6 bases). Germline assignment: CDR1 MDHEN and CDR2 SYDVKM. The CDR3 totals 17 residues. The V gene lost 7 bases and the J gene lost 0 bases, with 19 bases spanning the gap. CDR3 sequence (DNA): TGTGCCAGCACCCCCCCTTCGGGGGGCATTAGCAATCAGCCCCAGCATTTT. Translating gives CASTPPSGGISNQPQHF.

The chain has TRBV4-1 and TRBJ1-2; D call uncertain. The CDR3 has 18 residues. The germline V gene has CDR1 MGHRA and CDR2 YSYEKL. The ends were cut back, 4 bases at V and 1 base at J, with 22 bases in the middle. The CDR3 loop is CASSPQHVAATYNYGYTF. Here the CDR3 DNA reads TGCGCCAGCAGCCCGCAACATGTGGCTGCCACTTATAACTATGGCTACACCTTC.

Concerning this clonotype: With a much larger clone just one base away, this may be a read error. This chain joins TRBV7-2 and TRBJ2-5; the D gene is possibly TRBD2 (5 bases). CDR1 and CDR2 (germline): SGHTA, FQGNSA. This CDR3 has 14 residues. The CDR3 region has the DNA TGTGCCAGCAGCCGGGGAACGTACCAAGAGACCCTGTACTTC. Translation: CASSRGTYQETLYF.

This clonotype was seen a few times. This chain uses TRBV7-2 with TRBJ1-1; D not certain. V shed 1 base and J shed 0 bases, with 12 bases lying between them. CDR1 and CDR2 (germline): SGHTA, FQGNSA. The CDR3 runs to 16 residues. The CDR3 spells CASSLGLGGLNTEAFF. CDR3 DNA: TGTGCCAGCAGCTTAGGGCTCGGAGGCTTGAACACTGAAGCTTTCTTT.

The sample holds many counts of this clonotype. The rearrangement links TRBV2 to TRBJ2-3, with 13 bases aligning to TRBD2. Trimming removed 4 bases from V and 0 bases from J; junction bases left unmatched: 1. Germline CDR1 SNHLY, CDR2 FYNNEI. The CDR3 runs 16 residues. The CDR3 DNA reads TGTGCCAGCAGTGGACTAGCGGGGGGTAGCACAGATACGCAGTATTTT. Residues: CASSGLAGGSTDTQYF.

The genes are TRBV3-1 and TRBJ2-3; TRBD2 matches at 9 bases. Trimming took 0 bases from V and 0 from J; bases not matched to a gene: 7. Germline-derived CDR1 and CDR2 are LGHDT and YNNKEL (reference sequence). The CDR3 is 18 residues long. CDR3 sequence reads: CASSQDGLAGTSTDTQYF. Here the CDR3 DNA reads TGTGCCAGCAGCCAAGACGGGCTAGCGGGGACTAGCACAGATACGCAGTATTTT.

This clonotype appeared many times. The chain has TRBV13 and TRBJ2-7; a weak D match, TRBD1 (6 bases). Germline CDR1 is PRHDT and CDR2 is FYEKMQ (reference sequence). The V end lost 1 base, the J end lost 4 bases, and 11 bases lay between the germline ends. This CDR3 comprises 14 residues. DNA for the CDR3: TGTGCCAGCAGCTTAGTGGGGGCATTTTACGAGCAGTACTTC. Translated: CASSLVGAFYEQYF.

The rearrangement joins TRBV6-1 to TRBJ2-5; the D call may be TRBD1 or TRBD2 (6 bases each). Germline V gene lookup returns CDR1 MNHNS and CDR2 SASEGT. The CDR3 sequence is 14 residues long. V gave up 3 bases and J gave up 3 bases, with 11 bases separating them. CDR3 coding DNA: TGTGCCAGCAGTGACTACAGGGAGGAAGAGACCCAGTACTTC. Translating it yields CASSDYREEETQYF.

This clonotype was observed many times. The chain links TRBV7-2 to TRBJ1-1; D is unresolved. The germline CDR1 and CDR2 sequences are SGHTA and FQGNSA. This CDR3 is built from 14 residues. V was trimmed by 10 bases and J by 4 bases, leaving 19 bases between them. CDR3 sequence: CATLGRPVGTEAFF. DNA of the CDR3: TGTGCCACCCTTGGACGGCCTGTGGGCACTGAAGCTTTCTTT.

This clonotype has at least ten counts. For the CDR3, the DNA is TGTGCCAGCAGTTTATCTCCGGAAGGGTCCTACGAGCAGTACTTC. Translation gives CASSLSPEGSYEQYF. This chain uses TRBV27 with TRBJ2-7; no definite D call. Germline lookup yields CDR1 MNHEY and CDR2 SMNVEV (reference sequence). This CDR3 region has 15 residues. Trimming removed 0 bases from V and 1 base from J, with 10 bases in between.

At least ten counts were recorded for this clonotype. As the CDR3 is not closed by the conserved phenylalanine or tryptophan, this likely results from a read error. No DNA is shown, since the ends of the CDR3 on it are uncertain; the CDR3 is the one TCRdb lists. This sequence joins TRBV7-2 and TRBJ1-1; the D segment call TRBD1 is taken from the table without a DNA check. Germline V CDR1 and CDR2: SGHTA, FQGNSA. The CDR3 is 13 amino acids long, termini counted. The CDR3 here is CASSAIGGLGTVY.

At least ten counts were recorded for this clonotype. The rearrangement joins TRBV10-1 to TRBJ2-2, with a possible D match to TRBD2 (6 bases). The CDR3 covers 15 residues. V dropped 1 base and J dropped 1 base, with 7 bases sitting between them. Looked up from germline, CDR1 is WNHNN and CDR2 is SYGVQD (reference sequence). CDR3 bases: TGCGCCAGCAGTGAGTGGCGGGGGAACACCGGGGAGCTGTTTTTT. Encoded protein: CASSEWRGNTGELFF.

This clonotype was seen a few times. The CDR3 bases are TGTGCCAGCAACCCCGGGACAACCAACACCGGGGAGCTGTTTTTT. The encoded protein is CASNPGTTNTGELFF. The V and J genes are TRBV7-9 and TRBJ2-2, with D possibly matching TRBD1 (6 bases). The CDR3 extends over 15 amino acids. Trimming removed 7 bases at V and 2 bases at J, with 14 bases between. The germline CDR1 and CDR2 sequences are SEHNR and FQNEAQ (reference sequence).

There are many counts of this clonotype. This CDR3 reads CSVGRVLMNTEAFF. Here the CDR3 DNA reads TGCAGCGTTGGGCGGGTACTCATGAACACTGAAGCTTTCTTT. This sequence joins TRBV29-1 and TRBJ1-1; no definite D call. The CDR3 has 14 amino acids. V was clipped by 4 bases and J by 0 bases, with 12 bases between them. Germline CDR1 and CDR2: SQVTM and ANQGSEA.

This clonotype was observed many times. The rearrangement links TRBV6-1 to TRBJ1-2; TRBD1 matches 7 bases. Trimming cost V 6 bases and J 2 bases; bases outside gene matches: 6. Germline V gene lookup returns CDR1 MNHNS and CDR2 SASEGT. The CDR3 length is 14 residues. Here the CDR3 DNA reads TGTGCCAGCAGGGGGGAGGGGGCCAACTATGGCTACACCTTC. It is translated as CASRGEGANYGYTF.

The J gene is TRBJ1-6, the V gene TRBV27, with D hard to call. Germline V lookup: CDR1 MNHEY, CDR2 SMNVEV (reference sequence). Deletions cut 2 bases from V and 10 bases from J, with 15 bases between. CDR3 length: 15 amino acids. CDR3 sequence: CASSLGRASVSPLHF. As DNA, the CDR3 is TGTGCCAGCAGTTTAGGGAGGGCCTCGGTGTCACCCCTCCACTTT.

This clonotype came up a few times. A much larger clonotype is one base distant, so this may be a read error. The genes are TRBV28 and TRBJ2-4; D unresolved. The CDR3 length is 12 residues. Per the germline V gene, CDR1 is MDHEN and CDR2 is SYDVKM. The V and J ends lost 3 bases and 3 bases respectively, with 3 bases between them. The chain's CDR3 is CASSLSKNIQYF. Here the CDR3 DNA reads TGTGCCAGCAGTTTGAGCAAAAACATTCAGTACTTC.